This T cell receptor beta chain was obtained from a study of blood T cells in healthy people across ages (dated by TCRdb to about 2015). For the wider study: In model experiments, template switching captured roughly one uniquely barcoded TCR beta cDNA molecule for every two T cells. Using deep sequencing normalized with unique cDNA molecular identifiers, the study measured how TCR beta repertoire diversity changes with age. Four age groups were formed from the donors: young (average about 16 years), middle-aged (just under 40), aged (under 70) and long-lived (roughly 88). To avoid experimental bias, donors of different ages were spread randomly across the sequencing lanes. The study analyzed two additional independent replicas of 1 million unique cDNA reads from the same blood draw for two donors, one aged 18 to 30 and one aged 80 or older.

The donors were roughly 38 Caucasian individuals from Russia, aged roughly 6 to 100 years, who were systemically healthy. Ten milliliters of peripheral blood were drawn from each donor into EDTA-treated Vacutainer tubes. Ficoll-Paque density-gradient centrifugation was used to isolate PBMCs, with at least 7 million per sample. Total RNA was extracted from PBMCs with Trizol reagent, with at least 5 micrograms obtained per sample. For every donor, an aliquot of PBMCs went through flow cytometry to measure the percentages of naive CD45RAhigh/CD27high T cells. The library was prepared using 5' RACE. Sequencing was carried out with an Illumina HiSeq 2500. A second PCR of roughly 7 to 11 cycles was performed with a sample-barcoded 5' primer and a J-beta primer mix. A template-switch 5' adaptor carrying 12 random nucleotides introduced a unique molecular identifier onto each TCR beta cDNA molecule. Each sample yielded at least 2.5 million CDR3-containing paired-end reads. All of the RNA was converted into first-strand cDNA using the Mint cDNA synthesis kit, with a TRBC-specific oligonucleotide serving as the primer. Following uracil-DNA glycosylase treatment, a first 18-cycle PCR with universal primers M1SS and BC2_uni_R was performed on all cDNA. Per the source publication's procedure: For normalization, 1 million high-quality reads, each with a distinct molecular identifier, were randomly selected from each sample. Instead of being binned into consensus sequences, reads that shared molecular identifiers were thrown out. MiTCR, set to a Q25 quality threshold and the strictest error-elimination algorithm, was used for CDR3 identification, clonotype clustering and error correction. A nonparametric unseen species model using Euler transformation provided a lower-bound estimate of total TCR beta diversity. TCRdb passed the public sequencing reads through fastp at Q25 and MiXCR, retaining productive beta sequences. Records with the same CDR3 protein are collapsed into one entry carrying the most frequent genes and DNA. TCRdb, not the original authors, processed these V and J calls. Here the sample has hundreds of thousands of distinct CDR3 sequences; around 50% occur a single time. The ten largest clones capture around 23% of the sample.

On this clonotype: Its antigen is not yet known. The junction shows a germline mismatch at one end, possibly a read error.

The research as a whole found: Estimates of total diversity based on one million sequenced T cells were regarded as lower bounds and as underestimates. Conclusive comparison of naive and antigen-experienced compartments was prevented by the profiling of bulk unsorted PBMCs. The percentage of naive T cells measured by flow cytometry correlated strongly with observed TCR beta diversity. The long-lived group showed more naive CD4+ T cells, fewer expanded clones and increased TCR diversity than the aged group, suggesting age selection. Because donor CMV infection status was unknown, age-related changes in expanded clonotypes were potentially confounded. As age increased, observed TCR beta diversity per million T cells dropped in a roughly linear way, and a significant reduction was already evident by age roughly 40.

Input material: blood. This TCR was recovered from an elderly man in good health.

The CDR3 reads as follows: CASIQSYRGEQYF. The nucleotide sequence is TGTGCCAGCATCCAATCATACAGGGGCGAGCAGTACTTC. The chain is made from TRBV3-1 and TRBJ2-7; TRBD1 agrees with 7 junctional bases. The CDR3 measures 13 amino acids from cysteine to phenylalanine. Just CDR3 DNA is preserved here, 39 bases in frame from base 1. Per the germline V gene (reference sequence), LGHDT is the CDR1 and YNNKEL is the CDR2.